This TCR beta chain was sequenced during a study of blood T cell repertoires in COVID-19. Whole-study context: The United States, Italy and Spain provided the acute and convalescent COVID-19 samples. T cells, B-cell-depleted T cells, or PBMCs provided the cDNA or gDNA that served as material.

CDR1 and CDR2 from the germline V gene are LGHDT and YNNKEL (reference sequence). Germline trimming cut 4 bases from V and 6 bases from J; bases unmatched to any gene: 12. The CDR3 spans 17 residues. In the original analysis: The authors estimated nucleated cell counts from reference gene primer amplification. Clones were read by immunoSEQ multiplex PCR, and TCRdb kept only the in-frame ones, dropping some. V and J calls and clone size are as listed in that table; D and trimming were resolved from the DNA. This sample has roughly 130,000 clones, with 90% found just once. Followed longitudinally, the Seattle patients had been enrolled during active infection.

This receptor was taken from a man aged 60 to 69 with COVID-19, enrolled during active disease. Sequenced sample: peripheral blood. The chain employs TRBV3-1 (or the pseudogene TRBV3-2) and TRBJ2-3, with TRBD1 matching over 11 bases. DNA for the CDR3: TGTGCCAGCAGCCCCCGGGCTCCGGGGGACAGGGGGGATACGCAGTATTTT. This translates into CASSPRAPGDRGDTQYF.